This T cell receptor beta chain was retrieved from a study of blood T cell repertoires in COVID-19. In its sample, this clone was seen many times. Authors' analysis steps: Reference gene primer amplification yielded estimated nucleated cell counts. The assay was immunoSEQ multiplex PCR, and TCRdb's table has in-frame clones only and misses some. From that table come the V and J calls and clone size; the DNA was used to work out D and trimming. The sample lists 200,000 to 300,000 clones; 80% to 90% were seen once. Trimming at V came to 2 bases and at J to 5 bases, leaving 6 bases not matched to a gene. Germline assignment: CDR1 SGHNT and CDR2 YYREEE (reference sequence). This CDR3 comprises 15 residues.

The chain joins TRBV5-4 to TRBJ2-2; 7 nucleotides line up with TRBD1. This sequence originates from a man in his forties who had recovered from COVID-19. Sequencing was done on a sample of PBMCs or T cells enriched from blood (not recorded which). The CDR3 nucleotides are TGTGCCAGCAGCTTCCGTGGGACAGTAACCGGGGAGCTGTTTTTT. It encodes CASSFRGTVTGELFF.